These 5 T cell receptor beta chains originate from one sample sequenced in a study of PD-1 blockade in classical Hodgkin lymphoma. Data came from immunoSEQ multiplex PCR; TCRdb stores just in-frame clones and leaves some out. The sample lists about 17,000 clones, about four fifths occurring once. Each patient's relapse followed autologous stem cell transplantation, and brentuximab vedotin exposure varied. Source: peripheral blood mononuclear cells (PBMCs), taken at baseline. Receptors originate from a human donor with classical Hodgkin lymphoma.

CDR3 region: CASSPDRGLEKLFF. The CDR3 coding sequence is TGTGCCAGCAGCCCAGACAGGGGGCTTGAAAAACTGTTTTTT. The rearrangement links TRBV7-9 to TRBJ1-4, with 10 positions matching TRBD1. Germline V gene lookup returns CDR1 SEHNR and CDR2 FQNEAQ (reference sequence). J gave up 7 bases and V 5 bases, and 4 bases lay outside the gene matches. This CDR3 is 14 amino acids long.

This chain joins TRBV5-6 and TRBJ2-3; maybe TRBD2 (6 bases). Germline-derived CDR1 and CDR2 are SGHDT and YYEEEE. The V and J ends lost 5 bases and 6 bases respectively, with 10 bases between them. This CDR3 has 12 residues. DNA for the CDR3: TGTGCCAGCAGGGGGGGTGCGGATACGCAGTATTTT. Its translation is CASRGGADTQYF.

The V call is TRBV7-2, the J call TRBJ2-4; D remains unclear. The CDR3 has 13 residues. Trimming shortened V by 2 bases and J by 5 bases, and 7 bases separated the two germline ends. Per the germline V gene, CDR1 is SGHTA and CDR2 is FQGNSA. The CDR3, as DNA: TGTGCCAGCAGCTTAAATAGGCAAAACATTCAGTACTTC. This translates into CASSLNRQNIQYF.

The genes are TRBV19 and TRBJ2-7, with TRBD2 matching 11 bases. This CDR3 has 14 residues. Germline V gene sequence: CDR1 LNHDA, CDR2 SQIVND (reference sequence). The junction had 4 bases not matched to a gene; V was cut back by 6 bases and J by 3 bases. CDR3: CASRLGTSGYEQYF. DNA for the CDR3: TGTGCCAGTAGACTCGGGACTAGCGGCTACGAGCAGTACTTC. The full variable domain, rest sourced from reference TRBV19 and TRBJ2-7, is DGGITQSPKYLFRKEGQNVTLSCEQNLNHDAMYWYRQDPGQGLRLIYYSQIVNDFQKGDIAEGYSVSREKKESFPLTVTSAQKNPTAFYLCASRLGTSGYEQYFGPGTRLTVT.

The gene calls are TRBV6-6 and TRBJ2-3, with 11 bases lining up with TRBD2. The V segment lost 6 bases and the J segment 4 bases; nucleotides outside the gene matches: 6. Per germline, CDR1 MNHNY and CDR2 SVGAGI (reference sequence). This CDR3 is built from 15 residues. The CDR3 DNA is TGTGCCAGCAGCTGGACTAGCGGGTCGGCAGATACGCAGTATTTT. Translation gives CASSWTSGSADTQYF.